This TCR beta chain was sequenced during a study of PD-1 blockade in mismatch repair-deficient tumors. Data came from immunoSEQ multiplex PCR; TCRdb stores just in-frame clones and leaves some out. This sample yields some 70,000 clones, of which roughly 80% are seen a single time; 4.5% to 6.5% belongs to the top ten. V was clipped by 3 bases and J by 3 bases, with 10 bases between them. Germline-derived CDR1 and CDR2 are SGHDT and YYEEEE. This CDR3 is 13 amino acids long. Source: peripheral blood, taken 2 weeks after starting pembrolizumab. The V and J genes are TRBV5-6 and TRBJ2-7; the D gene is possibly TRBD1 (5 bases). This receptor was obtained from an adult with mismatch repair-deficient cancer. The CDR3 protein is CASSSVDSYEQYF. In nucleotides, the CDR3 is TGTGCCAGCAGCTCGGTTGACAGCTACGAGCAGTACTTC.